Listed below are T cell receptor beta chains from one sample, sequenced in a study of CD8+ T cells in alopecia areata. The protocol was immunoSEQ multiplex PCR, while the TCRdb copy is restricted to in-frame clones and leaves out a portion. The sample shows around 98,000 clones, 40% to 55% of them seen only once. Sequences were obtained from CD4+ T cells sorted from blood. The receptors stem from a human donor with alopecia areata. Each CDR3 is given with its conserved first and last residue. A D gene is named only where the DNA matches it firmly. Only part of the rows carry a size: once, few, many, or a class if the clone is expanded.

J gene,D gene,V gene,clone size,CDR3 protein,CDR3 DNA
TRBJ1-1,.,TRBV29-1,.,CSVEQQGNTEAFF,TGCAGCGTTGAACAACAGGGGAACACTGAAGCTTTCTTT
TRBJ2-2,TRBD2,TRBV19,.,CASSIGELAGWELFF,TGTGCCAGTAGCATTGGGGAACTAGCGGGTTGGGAGCTGTTTTTT
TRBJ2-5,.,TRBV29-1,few,CSVEVGVKTQYF,TGCAGCGTTGAAGTAGGGGTCAAGACCCAGTACTTC
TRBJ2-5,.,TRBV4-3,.,CASGQNHGRETQYF,TGCGCCAGCGGCCAAAACCACGGTCGGGAGACCCAGTACTTC
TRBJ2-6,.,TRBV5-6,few,CASSAAGGHVLTF,TGTGCCAGCAGCGCTGCCGGGGGCCACGTCCTGACTTTC
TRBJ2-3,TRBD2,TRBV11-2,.,CASTLGGDTQYF,TGTGCCAGCACCCTCGGGGGGGATACGCAGTATTTT
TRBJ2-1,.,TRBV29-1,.,CSVGSRLSSYNEQFF,TGCAGCGTCGGAAGCCGTCTGAGCTCCTACAATGAGCAGTTCTTC
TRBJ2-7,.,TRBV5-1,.,CASSQDRDEQYF,TGCGCCAGCAGCCAGGACCGCGACGAGCAGTACTTC
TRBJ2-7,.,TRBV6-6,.,CASSYSWVWQYF,TGTGCCAGCAGTTACTCCTGGGTTTGGCAGTACTTC
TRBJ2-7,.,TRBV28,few,CASVKSGGASYEQYF,TGTGCCAGCGTTAAATCGGGCGGGGCCTCCTACGAGCAGTACTTC
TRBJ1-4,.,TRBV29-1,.,CSVGAGTQEKLFF,TGCAGCGTTGGCGCCGGGACACAGGAAAAACTGTTTTTT
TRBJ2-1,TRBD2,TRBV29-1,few,CSESPSGAYNEQFF,TGCAGCGAGTCTCCTAGCGGGGCCTACAATGAGCAGTTCTTC
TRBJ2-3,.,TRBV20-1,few,CSASPDTQYF,TGCAGTGCGAGTCCCGATACGCAGTATTTT
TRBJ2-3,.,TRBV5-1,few,CASSFQRGDTQYF,TGCGCCAGCAGCTTCCAAAGGGGAGATACGCAGTATTTT
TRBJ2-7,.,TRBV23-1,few,CASSQSSEQYF,TGCGCCAGCAGTCAATCCTCCGAGCAGTACTTC
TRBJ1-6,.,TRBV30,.,CAWSVNQDSPLHF,TGTGCCTGGAGTGTAAATCAGGATTCACCCCTCCACTTT
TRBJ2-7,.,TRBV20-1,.,CSAVASYEQYF,TGCAGTGCTGTTGCTTCCTACGAGCAGTACTTC
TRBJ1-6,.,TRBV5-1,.,CASSVDNNSPLHF,TGCGCCAGCAGCGTGGACAATAATTCACCCCTCCACTTT
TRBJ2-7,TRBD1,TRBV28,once,CASRAGQVAYEQYF,TGTGCCAGCAGGGCGGGACAGGTGGCCTACGAGCAGTACTTC
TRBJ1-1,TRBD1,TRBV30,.,CAWSAPGTGFKAFF,TGTGCCTGGAGTGCCCCCGGGACAGGGTTCAAGGCTTTCTTT
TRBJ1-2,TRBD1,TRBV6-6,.,CASSGTENYGYTF,TGTGCCAGCAGTGGGACAGAGAACTATGGCTACACCTTC
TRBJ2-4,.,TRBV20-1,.,CSAWVKNIQYF,TGCAGTGCTTGGGTCAAAAACATTCAGTACTTC
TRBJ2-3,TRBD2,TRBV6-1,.,CASRRLAGTQYF,TGTGCCAGCAGGCGACTAGCCGGTACGCAGTATTTT
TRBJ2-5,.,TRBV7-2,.,CASSLEISAGRQTQYF,TGTGCCAGCAGCTTAGAGATTAGCGCGGGTCGCCAGACCCAGTACTTC
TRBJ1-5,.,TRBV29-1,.,CSVQQDSNQPQHF,TGCAGCGTCCAACAGGATAGCAATCAGCCCCAGCATTTT
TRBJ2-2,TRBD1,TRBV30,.,CAWRTQGTGGELFF,TGTGCCTGGAGAACACAGGGGACCGGCGGGGAGCTGTTTTTT
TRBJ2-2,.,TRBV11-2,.,CASSLVTNGELFF,TGTGCCAGCAGCTTAGTGACCAACGGGGAGCTGTTTTTT
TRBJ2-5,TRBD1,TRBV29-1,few,CSVEDRAQETQYF,TGCAGCGTCGAGGACAGGGCCCAAGAGACCCAGTACTTC
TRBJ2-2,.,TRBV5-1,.,CASSGGQVAGELFF,TGCGCCAGCAGCGGAGGGCAGGTCGCCGGGGAGCTGTTTTTT
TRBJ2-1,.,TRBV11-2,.,CASSLASDNEQFF,TGTGCCAGCAGCTTAGCCAGCGACAATGAGCAGTTCTTC